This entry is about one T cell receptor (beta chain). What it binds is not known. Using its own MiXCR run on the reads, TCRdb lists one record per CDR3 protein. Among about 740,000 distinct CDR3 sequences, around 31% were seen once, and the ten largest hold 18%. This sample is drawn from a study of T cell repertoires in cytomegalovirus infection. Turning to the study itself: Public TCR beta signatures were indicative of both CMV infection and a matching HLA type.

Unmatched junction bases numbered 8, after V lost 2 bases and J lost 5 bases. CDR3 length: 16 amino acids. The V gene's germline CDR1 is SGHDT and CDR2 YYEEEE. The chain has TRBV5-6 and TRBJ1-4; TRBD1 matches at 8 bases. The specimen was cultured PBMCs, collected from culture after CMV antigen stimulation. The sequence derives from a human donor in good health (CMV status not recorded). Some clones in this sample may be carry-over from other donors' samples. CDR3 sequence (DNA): TGTGCCAGCAGCTTCGCCACAGGGGGTGTCAATGAAAAACTGTTTTTT. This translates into CASSFATGGVNEKLFF.